The rows below give T cell receptor beta chains drawn from one sample of a study of T cell clonotyping in hematopoietic cell transplantation. Clones were sequenced by immunoSEQ multiplex PCR, and TCRdb holds only the in-frame ones, with some missing. The sample includes fewer than 8,000 clones, 95% to 97% of them seen just once. The sample consisted of peripheral blood mononuclear cells, taken before stem cell transplant. Every receptor here comes from a man aged 70-80 years with acute myeloid leukemia. Some clones in this sample may be carry-over from other donors' samples. Each CDR3 is given with its conserved first and last residue. The D gene is left open where the match is weak. Clone sizes are given selectively: once, few, many, or a class where the clone is expanded.

abundance: once; v_gene: TRBV18; d_gene: .; j_gene: TRBJ1-4; CDR3nt: TGTGCCAGCTCACCACCGTCGGGGAATAATGAAAAACTGTTTTTT; CDR3aa: CASSPPSGNNEKLFF
abundance: once; v_gene: TRBV10-3; d_gene: .; j_gene: TRBJ1-1; CDR3nt: TGTGCCATCAGGTTGGACAGGAACACTGAAGCTTTCTTT; CDR3aa: CAIRLDRNTEAFF
abundance: few; v_gene: TRBV4-1; d_gene: TRBD2; j_gene: TRBJ2-7; CDR3nt: TGCGCCAGCAGCCAAGCCCCTAGCGGGAGCAATTTGGGCGAGCAGTACTTC; CDR3aa: CASSQAPSGSNLGEQYF
abundance: once; v_gene: TRBV19; d_gene: .; j_gene: TRBJ2-7; CDR3nt: TGTGCCAGTAGGGACGGGTCCTATCAAGGCGAGCAGTACTTC; CDR3aa: CASRDGSYQGEQYF
abundance: once; v_gene: TRBV2; d_gene: .; j_gene: TRBJ2-5; CDR3nt: TGTGCCAGCAGTGAAAGGGTCATAGGAGAGACCCAGTACTTC; CDR3aa: CASSERVIGETQYF
abundance: .; v_gene: TRBV6-6; d_gene: .; j_gene: TRBJ1-6; CDR3nt: TGTGCCAGCAGTGCTCGGGACCGTAATTCACCCCTCCACTTT; CDR3aa: CASSARDRNSPLHF
abundance: once; v_gene: TRBV6-6; d_gene: .; j_gene: TRBJ1-1; CDR3nt: TGTGCCAGCAGTTACGGGTACAGGGACACTGAAGCTTTCTTT; CDR3aa: CASSYGYRDTEAFF
abundance: .; v_gene: TRBV18; d_gene: .; j_gene: TRBJ2-2; CDR3nt: TGTGCCAGCTCTCTCCGAAACCCGGGCGCCGGGGAGCTGTTTTTT; CDR3aa: CASSLRNPGAGELFF
abundance: once; v_gene: TRBV19; d_gene: TRBD1; j_gene: TRBJ1-2; CDR3nt: TGTGCCAGTAGTATCGGACAGGGGAACTATGGCTACACCTTC; CDR3aa: CASSIGQGNYGYTF
abundance: .; v_gene: TRBV19; d_gene: .; j_gene: TRBJ1-1; CDR3nt: TGTGCCAGTAGGAGGGGGGGGCCGAACACTGAAGCTTTCTTT; CDR3aa: CASRRGGPNTEAFF
abundance: .; v_gene: TRBV5-6; d_gene: .; j_gene: TRBJ2-5; CDR3nt: TGTGCCAGCACTCGAGAGACGACCGGAGAGACCCAGTACTTC; CDR3aa: CASTRETTGETQYF
abundance: .; v_gene: TRBV5-6; d_gene: .; j_gene: TRBJ1-1; CDR3nt: TGTGCCAGCAGCCTTACAGGGAACACTGAAGCTTTCTTT; CDR3aa: CASSLTGNTEAFF
abundance: once; v_gene: TRBV5-1; d_gene: .; j_gene: TRBJ2-3; CDR3nt: TGCGCCAGCAGCCCTGGGACAATCGGCACCACAGATACGCAGTATTTT; CDR3aa: CASSPGTIGTTDTQYF